What follows are 11 T cell receptor beta chains derived from one specimen sequenced in a study of PD-1 blockade in classical Hodgkin lymphoma. The assay was immunoSEQ multiplex PCR, and TCRdb's table has in-frame clones only and misses some. The data contain 15,000 to 20,000 clones, roughly 80% of them seen just once; the ten biggest clones take up roughly 14%. This sample's time point: cycle 4 day 1 (C4D1), after 6 weeks of nivolumab. Brentuximab vedotin exposure varied among the patients, all of whom had relapsed after autologous stem cell transplantation. The sample was peripheral blood mononuclear cells (PBMCs), taken before the fourth cycle of nivolumab. Every receptor here comes from a human donor with classical Hodgkin lymphoma.

This chain links TRBV5-1 with TRBJ1-1; D is unresolved. This CDR3 has 14 amino acids. The germline CDR1 and CDR2 sequences are SGHRS and YFSETQ. V lost 0 bases, J lost 2 bases, and 8 bases lay in between. CDR3 sequence reads: CASSLGQANTEAFF. CDR3 DNA sequence: TGCGCCAGCAGCTTGGGGCAGGCAAACACTGAAGCTTTCTTT.

The rearrangement links TRBV11-3 to TRBJ2-7; D is perhaps TRBD1 (5 bases). Germline CDR1 SGHNT, CDR2 YENEEA. The CDR3 contains 14 residues. Trimming took off 7 bases at V and 1 base at J, with 14 bases between the two ends. This CDR3 reads CASTVPGPSYEQYF. CDR3 DNA: TGTGCCAGCACGGTTCCAGGGCCTTCCTACGAGCAGTACTTC.

The chain has TRBV7-9 and TRBJ1-5; weak D call: TRBD1 (6 bases). Trimming cost V 1 base and J 5 bases, with 6 bases left between them. Per the germline V gene, CDR1 is SEHNR and CDR2 is FQNEAQ (reference sequence). The CDR3 extends over 13 amino acids. CDR3 coding DNA: TGTGCCAGCAGCTTAGAGGGGGATCAGCCCCAGCATTTT. Translation gives CASSLEGDQPQHF.

This clone has a handful of counts. The chain employs TRBV7-9 and TRBJ1-2; D perhaps matches TRBD1 (5 bases). With 0 bases removed from V and 4 bases from J, the gap between germline ends came to 9 bases. CDR3 length equals 14 residues. CDR1 is SEHNR and CDR2 is FQNEAQ in the germline V gene (reference sequence). The CDR3 DNA is TGTGCCAGCAGCTTAGCAGGGACTCTCTATGGCTACACCTTC. It codes for CASSLAGTLYGYTF.

The rearrangement uses TRBV10-3 and TRBJ2-7, with D uncertain. Trimming took 8 bases from V and 2 from J, leaving 22 bases between them. This CDR3 spans 16 amino acids. From germline, CDR1 is ENHRY and CDR2 SYGVKD. The CDR3 here is CAISAPPKLPTYEQYF. The CDR3 DNA sequence: TGTGCCATCTCCGCCCCTCCCAAGTTGCCAACCTACGAGCAGTACTTC.

J is TRBJ2-4 and V is TRBV5-5, with 9 bases that match TRBD1. J was trimmed by 8 bases and V by 4 bases; bases with no gene match: 13. Germline V gene sequence: CDR1 SGHKS, CDR2 YYEKEE (reference sequence). The CDR3 covers 16 residues. The CDR3 region is CASSPKILRDRDIQYF. In DNA, the CDR3 is TGTGCCAGCAGCCCCAAGATACTCCGGGACAGGGACATTCAGTACTTC.

This clone was observed a handful of times. CDR3 region: CASSLTAGGSAGYTF. CDR3 in DNA: TGTGCCAGCAGCTTAACTGCAGGGGGTTCAGCTGGCTACACCTTC. V usage is TRBV7-9 and J usage is TRBJ1-2, with 7 bases identical to TRBD1. Germline V gives CDR1 SEHNR, CDR2 FQNEAQ (reference sequence). This CDR3 spans 15 amino acids. With V trimmed by 2 bases and J by 7 bases, 10 bases remained unmatched.

This clone turned up a few times. V gene TRBV2 combines with J gene TRBJ1-2, with a possible D match to TRBD1 (6 bases). This CDR3 is 14 amino acids long. Per the germline V gene, CDR1 is SNHLY and CDR2 is FYNNEI. Trimming took off 7 bases at V and 2 bases at J, with 14 bases between the two ends. The CDR3 nucleotides are TGTGCCAGCACCCGAGGGGGGCAGAACTATGGCTACACCTTC. Its translation: CASTRGGQNYGYTF.

CDR3 bases: TGTGCCAGCAGCTTGACAGCCTATAATTCACCCCTCCACTTT. This encodes CASSLTAYNSPLHF. V and J are TRBV28 and TRBJ1-6, with D possibly being TRBD1 (5 bases). Germline CDR1 is MDHEN and CDR2 is SYDVKM. Trimming cost V 6 bases and J 2 bases, with 8 bases left between them. The CDR3 has 14 residues.

The chain links TRBV5-1 to TRBJ2-3, with D possibly matching TRBD2 (5 bases). Trimming took 0 bases from V and 2 from J, leaving 28 bases between them. CDR3 length: 21 residues. Germline CDR1 and CDR2: SGHRS and YFSETQ. The CDR3 bases are TGCGCCAGCAGCTTGGACCTAGCATATGTTTTCGGCTCCCCTCTCACAGATACGCAGTATTTT. Its protein product is CASSLDLAYVFGSPLTDTQYF. Variable domain in full (rest from reference TRBV5-1 and TRBJ2-3): KAGVTQTPRYLIKTRGQQVTLSCSPISGHRSVSWYQQTPGQGLQFLFEYFSETQRNKGNFPGRFSGRQFSNSRSEMNVSTLELGDSALYLCASSLDLAYVFGSPLTDTQYFGPGTRLTVL.

This chain connects TRBV7-9 to TRBJ2-3; tentative D call: TRBD2 (5 bases). This CDR3 comprises 15 residues. The V end was cut by 0 bases, the J end by 0 bases, with 7 bases between. The V gene's germline CDR1 is SEHNR and CDR2 FQNEAQ (reference sequence). CDR3 sequence reads: CASSLASGSTDTQYF. In DNA, the CDR3 is TGTGCCAGCAGCTTAGCTTCGGGAAGCACAGATACGCAGTATTTT.